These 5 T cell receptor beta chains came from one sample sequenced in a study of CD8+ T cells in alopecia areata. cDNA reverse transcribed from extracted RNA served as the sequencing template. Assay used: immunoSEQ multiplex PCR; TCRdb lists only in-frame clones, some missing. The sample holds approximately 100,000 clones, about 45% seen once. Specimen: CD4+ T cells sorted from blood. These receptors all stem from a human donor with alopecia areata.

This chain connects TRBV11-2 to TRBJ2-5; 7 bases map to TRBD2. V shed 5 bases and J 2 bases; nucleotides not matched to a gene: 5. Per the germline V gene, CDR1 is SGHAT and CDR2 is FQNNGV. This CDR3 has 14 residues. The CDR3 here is CASSPGTTQETQYF. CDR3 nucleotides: TGTGCCAGCAGCCCGGGGACTACTCAAGAGACCCAGTACTTC.

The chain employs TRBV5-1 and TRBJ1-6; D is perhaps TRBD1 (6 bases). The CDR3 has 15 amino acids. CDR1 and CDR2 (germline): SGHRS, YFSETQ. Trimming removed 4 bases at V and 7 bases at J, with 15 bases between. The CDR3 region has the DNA TGCGCCAGCAGCCCTACACAGGGAAGGAATTCACCCCTCCACTTT. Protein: CASSPTQGRNSPLHF.

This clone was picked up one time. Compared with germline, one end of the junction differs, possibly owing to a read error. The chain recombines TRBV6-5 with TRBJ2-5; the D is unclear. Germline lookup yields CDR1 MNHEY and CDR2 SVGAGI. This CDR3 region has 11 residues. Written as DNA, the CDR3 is TGTGCCATCAGTGAGTCAGAGACCCAGTACTTC. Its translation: CAISESETQYF.

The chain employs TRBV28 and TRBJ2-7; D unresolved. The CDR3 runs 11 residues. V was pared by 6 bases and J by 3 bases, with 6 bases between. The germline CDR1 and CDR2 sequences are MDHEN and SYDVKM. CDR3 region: CASSKYYEQYF. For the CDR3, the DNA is TGTGCCAGCAGCAAATACTACGAGCAGTACTTC.

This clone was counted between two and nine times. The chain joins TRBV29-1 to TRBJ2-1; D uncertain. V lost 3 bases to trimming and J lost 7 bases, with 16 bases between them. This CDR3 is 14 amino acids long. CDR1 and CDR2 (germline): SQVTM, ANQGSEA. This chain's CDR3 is CSVDRRAVTNEQFF. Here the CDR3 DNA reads TGCAGCGTTGACCGCCGAGCTGTTACAAATGAGCAGTTCTTC.